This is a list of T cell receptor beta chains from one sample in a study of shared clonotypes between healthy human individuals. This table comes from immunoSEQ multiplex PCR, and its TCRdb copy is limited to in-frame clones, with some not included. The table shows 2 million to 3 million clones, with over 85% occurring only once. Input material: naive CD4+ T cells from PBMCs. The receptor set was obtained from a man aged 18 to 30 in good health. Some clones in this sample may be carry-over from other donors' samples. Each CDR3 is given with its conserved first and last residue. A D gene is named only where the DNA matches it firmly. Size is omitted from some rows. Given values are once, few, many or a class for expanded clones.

CASSPSLGLVSYEQYF TGCGCCAGCAGCCCCAGCCTCGGACTCGTCTCCTACGAGCAGTACTTC - TRBJ2-7 TRBV5-1 -
CASSGTSGPYNEQFF TGTGCCAGCTCAGGTACTAGCGGACCATACAATGAGCAGTTCTTC - TRBJ2-1 TRBV18 TRBD2
CASSLSRTGSTEAFF TGTGCCAGCAGCTTAAGTCGCACAGGGAGCACTGAAGCTTTCTTT - TRBJ1-1 TRBV7-2 -
CASSLSLDTEAFF TGTGCCAGCAGTTTGAGCCTGGACACTGAAGCTTTCTTT - TRBJ1-1 TRBV27 -
CASSLSGTSGAEETQYF TGCGCCAGCAGCTTGTCAGGGACTAGCGGGGCCGAAGAGACCCAGTACTTC - TRBJ2-5 TRBV5-1 TRBD2
CASRSMESPRDTEAFF TGTGCCAGCAGGTCGATGGAGTCCCCAAGGGACACTGAAGCTTTCTTT - TRBJ1-1 TRBV6-4 -
CASSLDRSNTDTQYF TGCGCCAGCAGCTTGGACAGATCCAACACAGATACGCAGTATTTT - TRBJ2-3 TRBV5-1 -
CASSFSGGQAFF TGTGCCAGCAGCTTCTCCGGCGGACAAGCCTTCTTC - TRBJ2-7 TRBV5-6 -
CASSPVGFRETQYF TGTGCCAGCTCACCAGTAGGGTTTCGAGAGACCCAGTACTTC - TRBJ2-5 TRBV18 -
CATWGSSTNEKLFF TGTGCCACCTGGGGCTCCTCAACTAATGAAAAACTGTTTTTT - TRBJ1-4 TRBV15 -
CASSIYWEGLKTQYF TGTGCCAGCAGTATATATTGGGAGGGCCTGAAGACCCAGTACTTC - TRBJ2-5 TRBV27 TRBD2
CASSYISGTEAFF TGTGCCAGCAGCTACATATCAGGGACTGAAGCTTTCTTT once TRBJ1-1 TRBV7-9 -
CASSLVDVNTEAFF TGTGCCAGCAGCTTGGTAGACGTGAACACTGAAGCTTTCTTT - TRBJ1-1 TRBV5-4 -
CASSPNDLAYEQYF TGTGCCAGCTCCCCCAATGACCTAGCGTACGAGCAGTACTTC - TRBJ2-7 TRBV18 -
CASSQGNPGGEQFF TGCGCCAGCAGCCAGGGGAATCCGGGCGGGGAGCAGTTCTTC - TRBJ2-1 TRBV5-1 -
CASSPGQLNTGELFF TGCGCCAGCAGCCCCGGACAGCTTAACACCGGGGAGCTGTTTTTT few TRBJ2-2 TRBV5-1 -
CATSRGGGTRNEDTQYF TGTGCCACCAGCAGAGGTGGGGGGACAAGGAATGAAGATACGCAGTATTTT - TRBJ2-3 TRBV15 -
CAIRALGPNTGELFF TGTGCCATCAGGGCTCTTGGGCCGAACACCGGGGAGCTGTTTTTT - TRBJ2-2 TRBV10-3 -
CASSLAETRISGELFF TGCGCCAGCAGCTTGGCAGAAACTAGGATATCCGGGGAGCTGTTTTTT once TRBJ2-2 TRBV5-1 -
CASSEGASTEAFF TGTGCCAGCTCAGAAGGGGCATCCACTGAAGCTTTCTTT once TRBJ1-1 TRBV18 -
CASTIGLAGGRDTQYF TGTGCCAGCACAATCGGACTAGCGGGAGGAAGAGATACGCAGTATTTT - TRBJ2-3 TRBV2 TRBD2
CASSLVGGNTIYF TGTGCCAGCAGCTTAGTAGGGGGAAACACCATATATTTT - TRBJ1-3 TRBV7-9 -
CASSIVYVASNQPQHF TGTGCCAGTAGTATAGTTTATGTAGCCAGCAATCAGCCCCAGCATTTT - TRBJ1-5 TRBV19 -
CASSSPDRAPVEYTF TGTGCCAGCAGCTCCCCGGACAGGGCCCCAGTTGAGTACACCTTC once TRBJ1-2 TRBV7-8 TRBD1
CASSRRGVSYNEQFF TGTGCCAGCAGCCGGCGGGGAGTTTCCTACAATGAGCAGTTCTTC - TRBJ2-1 TRBV11-2 -
CASSDKDRGDTEAFF TGCGCCAGCAGCGATAAGGACAGGGGAGACACTGAAGCTTTCTTT - TRBJ1-1 TRBV5-1 TRBD1
CASSQNARLGYNEQFF TGCGCCAGCAGCCAAAATGCCCGGCTGGGCTACAATGAGCAGTTCTTC - TRBJ2-1 TRBV4-1 -
CASSISQALREQYF TGTGCCAGCAGTATATCGCAGGCCCTTAGAGAGCAGTACTTC once TRBJ2-7 TRBV2 -
CASSLQEAVSGEAFF TGCGCCAGCAGCTTGCAGGAGGCTGTGTCGGGCGAAGCTTTCTTT - TRBJ1-1 TRBV5-1 -
CSAGTVYSGNTIYF TGCAGCGCTGGGACAGTATACTCTGGAAACACCATATATTTT - TRBJ1-3 TRBV29-1 TRBD1
CASSVLTADRPEAFF TGTGCCAGCAGCGTATTGACGGCGGACCGACCCGAAGCTTTCTTT - TRBJ1-1 TRBV9 -
CASRSPGSPGGKLFF TGTGCCAGCAGATCCCCGGGATCCCCAGGGGGAAAACTGTTTTTT - TRBJ1-4 TRBV6-5 TRBD1
CSVRTSVDEQFF TGCAGCGTCAGGACTAGCGTCGATGAGCAGTTCTTC - TRBJ2-1 TRBV29-1 TRBD2
CATSRSMGMNEKLFF TGTGCCACCAGCAGGTCGATGGGCATGAATGAAAAACTGTTTTTT - TRBJ1-4 TRBV15 -
CASSQGYKGKSYNEQFF TGCGCCAGCAGCCAAGGTTATAAGGGGAAATCCTACAATGAGCAGTTCTTC - TRBJ2-1 TRBV4-1 -
CASSSTGGGYEQYF TGTGCCAGCAGCTCGACAGGGGGCGGATACGAGCAGTACTTC - TRBJ2-7 TRBV5-4 TRBD1
CSATSGYEQYF TGCAGTGCAACGTCAGGCTACGAGCAGTACTTC once TRBJ2-7 TRBV20-1 -
CASSPGLRQPQHF TGTGCCAGCTCACCGGGATTAAGGCAGCCCCAGCATTTT - TRBJ1-5 TRBV18 -
CASSQEASGRDQVTQYF TGCGCCAGCAGCCAAGAGGCTAGCGGGAGGGATCAGGTGACCCAGTACTTC - TRBJ2-5 TRBV4-3 TRBD2
CASSLTRTSGYNEQFF TGTGCCAGCAGCCTTACCCGGACTAGCGGATACAATGAGCAGTTCTTC - TRBJ2-1 TRBV7-2 TRBD2
CASSLRLAGGPHNEQFF TGTGCCAGCAGCTTAAGACTAGCGGGAGGGCCTCACAATGAGCAGTTCTTC - TRBJ2-1 TRBV11-1 TRBD2
CASRLRAGGLYNEQFF TGTGCCAGCAGGCTGAGAGCGGGAGGGCTATACAATGAGCAGTTCTTC - TRBJ2-1 TRBV28 TRBD2